One sample yielded the 30 T cell receptor beta chains listed below, sequenced in a study of blood T cell repertoires in COVID-19. The data were produced by immunoSEQ multiplex PCR, yet TCRdb's version contains in-frame clones alone and is incomplete. The sample contains 70,000 or so clones, more than 75% of which appear only once. The sample taken for sequencing was peripheral blood. All receptors come from a man in his forties with COVID-19, enrolled during active disease.

V is TRBV5-1 and J is TRBJ1-1; TRBD1 matches 9 bases. V shed 3 bases, J shed 6 bases, and the junction held 9 bases outside the gene matches. The CDR3 totals 15 residues. The V gene's germline CDR1 is SGHRS and CDR2 YFSETQ. The CDR3: CASSWTGDEGAEAFF. CDR3 coding DNA: TGCGCCAGCAGCTGGACAGGGGATGAGGGCGCTGAAGCTTTCTTT.

The chain links TRBV19 to TRBJ2-7, with TRBD2 matching over 16 bases. There are 18 residues in the CDR3. Per the germline V gene, CDR1 is LNHDA and CDR2 is SQIVND (reference sequence). V dropped 6 bases and J dropped 1; count of bases not matched to a gene: 9. CDR3 loop: CASSPGLAGGQMSYEQYF. CDR3 in DNA: TGTGCCAGTAGCCCGGGACTAGCGGGGGGGCAGATGTCCTACGAGCAGTACTTC.

V gene TRBV7-9 combines with J gene TRBJ2-7, with 7 bases matching TRBD1. V shed 5 bases and J 2 bases; nucleotides not matched to a gene: 6. There are 14 residues in the CDR3. Germline loops: CDR1 SEHNR, CDR2 FQNEAQ (reference sequence). This chain's CDR3 is CASSERQGPYEQYF. The CDR3 DNA reads as TGTGCCAGCAGCGAGCGACAGGGACCCTACGAGCAGTACTTC. Supplemented by reference TRBV7-9 and TRBJ2-7, the full variable domain reads DTGVSQNPRHKITKRGQNVTFRCDPISEHNRLYWYRQTLGQGPEFLTYFQNEAQLEKSRLLSDRFSAERPKGSFSTLEIQRTEQGDSAMYLCASSERQGPYEQYFGPGTRLTVT.

J is TRBJ1-1 and V is TRBV6-1, with D possibly being TRBD1 (5 bases). Per the germline V gene, CDR1 is MNHNS and CDR2 is SASEGT. CDR3 length equals 15 residues. Trimming took 2 bases from V and 1 from J, leaving 11 bases between them. Here the CDR3 reads CASSETSGANTEAFF. The CDR3 nucleotides are TGTGCCAGCAGTGAAACAAGTGGGGCGAACACTGAAGCTTTCTTT.

The V gene is TRBV3-1 (or the pseudogene TRBV3-2), the J gene TRBJ1-1, with D unresolved. Looked up from germline, CDR1 is LGHDT and CDR2 is YNNKEL (reference sequence). The CDR3 is 11 residues long. Trimming shortened V by 1 base and J by 7 bases, and 4 bases separated the two germline ends. The CDR3, as DNA: TGTGCCAGCAGCCAAGCCCGTGAAGCTTTCTTT. Its protein is CASSQAREAFF.

The chain is built from TRBV18 and TRBJ1-1; D possibly corresponds to TRBD1 (5 bases). The CDR3 is 14 amino acids. The germline gives CDR1 KGHSH, CDR2 LQKENI. V was trimmed by 2 bases and J by 2 bases, leaving 9 bases between them. The DNA for the CDR3 is TGTGCCAGCTCACCAGGCAGGGCCAACACTGAAGCTTTCTTT. Translating it yields CASSPGRANTEAFF.

This clone has just a few counts. The chain is built from TRBV4-2 and TRBJ2-3; TRBD2 agrees at 13 bases. V lost 0 bases and J lost 0; bases outside the gene matches: 12. This CDR3 spans 21 amino acids. Per germline, CDR1 LGHNA and CDR2 YNFKEQ. CDR3 residues: CASSQDPSTSGGASSTDTQYF. The CDR3 coding sequence is TGTGCCAGCAGCCAAGACCCCTCTACTAGCGGGGGGGCTTCTAGCACAGATACGCAGTATTTT.

The chain joins TRBV6-5 to TRBJ1-1, with 10 bases fitting TRBD1. Trimming cost V 6 bases and J 4 bases; bases outside gene matches: 2. The CDR3 is made up of 13 amino acids. Germline V gene data show CDR1 as MNHEY and CDR2 as SVGAGI. CDR3 sequence reads: CASRRTGGTEAFF. The CDR3 DNA sequence: TGTGCCAGCAGACGGACAGGGGGCACTGAAGCTTTCTTT.

The V gene is TRBV10-3, the J gene TRBJ2-3; 10 bases match TRBD2. CDR1 and CDR2 (germline): ENHRY, SYGVKD. Unmatched junction bases numbered 7, after V lost 4 bases and J lost 0 bases. The CDR3 consists of 17 residues. The DNA for the CDR3 is TGTGCCATCAGTGCACAGCGGGGGGGCCGAAGCACAGATACGCAGTATTTT. As protein: CAISAQRGGRSTDTQYF.

The V call is TRBV12-5, the J call TRBJ2-1; 9 nucleotides align to TRBD2. V was clipped by 4 bases and J by 3 bases; unmatched bases: 7. The CDR3 loop spans 16 amino acids. Germline loops: CDR1 LGHNT, CDR2 FRNRAP. CDR3 protein: CASGYISGGVYNEQFF. The CDR3 bases are TGTGCTAGTGGTTACATTAGCGGGGGAGTCTACAATGAGCAGTTCTTC.

This clone was found once. The V gene is TRBV5-6, the J gene TRBJ2-2; no reliable D call. V was shortened by 4 bases and J by 7 bases, with 8 bases between the two germline ends. Germline V CDR1 and CDR2: SGHDT, YYEEEE. This CDR3 spans 12 amino acids. The CDR3 here is CASSILGGELFF. Written as DNA, the CDR3 is TGTGCCAGCAGCATCCTCGGCGGGGAGCTGTTTTTT.

The chain joins TRBV7-3 to TRBJ2-3; the match to TRBD2 covers 10 bases. There are 15 residues in the CDR3. The junction had 7 bases not matched to a gene; V was cut back by 5 bases and J by 5 bases. Per the germline V gene, CDR1 is SGHTA and CDR2 is FQGTGA. CDR3 DNA sequence: TGTGCCAGCAGCCAGAGCGGGGGGGCCTTAGATACGCAGTATTTT. Translation gives CASSQSGGALDTQYF.

The chain links TRBV27 to TRBJ1-5; 7 bases agree with TRBD1. This CDR3 contains 13 residues. After removal of 5 bases from V and 5 bases from J, the junction contained 3 bases not matched to a gene. CDR1 is MNHEY and CDR2 is SMNVEV in the germline V gene (reference sequence). The DNA of the CDR3 is TGTGCCAGCAGTACAGGGGTCCATCAGCCCCAGCATTTT. Encoded protein: CASSTGVHQPQHF.

The chain recombines TRBV7-9 with TRBJ2-7; D is unclear. Germline assignment: CDR1 SEHNR and CDR2 FQNEAQ (reference sequence). The CDR3 is made up of 13 amino acids. V lost 3 bases and J lost 2, with 8 bases in between. CDR3 bases: TGTGCCAGCAGCTTCCTCTCTGCCTACGAGCAGTACTTC. Its protein product is CASSFLSAYEQYF. Full variable domain (rest looked up from reference TRBV7-9 and TRBJ2-7): DTGVSQNPRHKITKRGQNVTFRCDPISEHNRLYWYRQTLGQGPEFLTYFQNEAQLEKSRLLSDRFSAERPKGSFSTLEIQRTEQGDSAMYLCASSFLSAYEQYFGPGTRLTVT.

The genes are TRBV2 and TRBJ1-2, with a weak D call TRBD1 (5 bases). The CDR3 contains 13 residues. V lost 7 bases and J lost 6, with 15 bases in between. The germline gives CDR1 SNHLY, CDR2 FYNNEI. The CDR3 coding sequence is TGTGCCAGCATCCGAAGGCAAGGGGATGGCTACACCTTC. This encodes CASIRRQGDGYTF.

V gene TRBV6-5 combines with J gene TRBJ1-1; D remains ambiguous. Trimming removed 7 bases at V and 4 bases at J, with 16 bases between. Germline-derived CDR1 and CDR2 are MNHEY and SVGAGI. This CDR3 is built from 14 residues. CDR3 DNA: TGTGCCAGCATCATAAACTATTCGGGCACTGAAGCTTTCTTT. Translating gives CASIINYSGTEAFF.

The V and J genes are TRBV2 and TRBJ2-2, with TRBD1 as a possible D gene (6 bases). V dropped 3 bases and J dropped 7 bases, with 9 bases sitting between them. Germline CDR1 and CDR2: SNHLY and FYNNEI. The CDR3 extends over 13 amino acids. DNA of the CDR3: TGTGCCAGCAGTGACAGGGGCATCGGGGAGCTGTTTTTT. Translating gives CASSDRGIGELFF.

The chain employs TRBV18 and TRBJ1-1, with 8 bases aligning to TRBD1. The CDR3 runs to 14 residues. CDR1 is KGHSH and CDR2 is LQKENI in the germline V gene. V was clipped by 5 bases and J by 1 base; unmatched bases: 3. The CDR3 sequence is CASSFGTGNTEAFF. CDR3 nucleotides: TGTGCCAGCTCATTCGGGACAGGGAACACTGAAGCTTTCTTT.

The chain uses TRBV4-1 and TRBJ2-1, with 10 bases matching TRBD2. CDR3 length equals 15 residues. Germline V gene sequence: CDR1 MGHRA, CDR2 YSYEKL. J lost 7 bases, V lost 8 bases, and 11 bases had no gene match. DNA of the CDR3: TGCGCCAGCGGAGCGGGGGGGGCAGGGAGGAATGAGCAGTTCTTC. Encoded protein: CASGAGGAGRNEQFF.

This clone showed up just once. The chain employs TRBV7-6 and TRBJ2-3; perhaps TRBD1 as D (5 bases). The CDR3 loop spans 12 amino acids. Germline CDR1 reads SGHVS; CDR2 reads FNYEAQ. The ends were cut back, 9 bases at V and 4 bases at J, with 11 bases in the middle. CDR3 residues: CASQGVADTQYF. The CDR3 nucleotides are TGTGCCAGTCAAGGGGTCGCAGATACGCAGTATTTT.

The chain is built from TRBV6-5 and TRBJ1-3, with D unresolved. This CDR3 comprises 14 residues. CDR1 and CDR2 (germline): MNHEY, SVGAGI. Between the trimmed V and J ends, which lost 6 bases and 2 bases, there was a span of 11 bases. The CDR3 here is CASSHVGAGNTIYF. The CDR3 DNA sequence: TGTGCCAGCAGCCACGTGGGAGCTGGAAACACCATATATTTT.

J is TRBJ2-3 and V is TRBV7-2; 13 bases map to TRBD2. In germline, CDR1 is SGHTA, CDR2 FQGNSA. This CDR3 spans 14 amino acids. V shed 7 bases and J 7 bases; nucleotides not matched to a gene: 5. This chain's CDR3 is CASNGLAGAYTQYF. The DNA of the CDR3 is TGTGCCAGCAACGGACTAGCGGGGGCTTATACGCAGTATTTT. Combining the CDR3 with reference TRBV7-2 and TRBJ2-3 gives the whole variable domain GAGVSQSPSNKVTEKGKDVELRCDPISGHTALYWYRQSLGQGLEFLIYFQGNSAPDKSGLPSDRFSAERTGGSVSTLTIQRTQQEDSAVYLCASNGLAGAYTQYFGPGTRLTVL.

V gene TRBV20-1 combines with J gene TRBJ2-1; D ambiguous. The ends were cut back, 3 bases at V and 10 bases at J, with 10 bases in the middle. Germline V lookup: CDR1 DFQATT, CDR2 SNEGSKA (reference sequence). The CDR3 runs to 11 residues. For the CDR3, the DNA is TGCAGTGCTAGCGGCGGTGGCGAGCAGTTCTTC. It codes for CSASGGGEQFF.

The CDR3 nucleotides are TGTGCCAGCAGCTTAGATCTGGCCAGCGGGGGCACAGATACGCAGTATTTT. Translation: CASSLDLASGGTDTQYF. The chain uses TRBV11-2 and TRBJ2-3; 7 nucleotides align to TRBD2. V was clipped by 0 bases and J by 1 base; unmatched bases: 7. In germline, CDR1 is SGHAT, CDR2 FQNNGV. This CDR3 region has 17 residues. Together with reference TRBV11-2 and TRBJ2-3, the CDR3 gives the full variable domain: EAGVAQSPRYKIIEKRQSVAFWCNPISGHATLYWYQQILGQGPKLLIQFQNNGVVDDSQLPKDRFSAERLKGVDSTLKIQPAKLEDSAVYLCASSLDLASGGTDTQYFGPGTRLTVL.

The chain combines TRBV5-1 with TRBJ1-1, with D tentatively TRBD1 (6 bases). The CDR3 is 14 residues long. The germline V gene encodes CDR1 SGHRS and CDR2 YFSETQ. V was pared by 5 bases and J by 2 bases, with 13 bases between. The CDR3 protein is CASRTGTSNTEAFF. The CDR3 nucleotides read TGCGCCAGCAGGACCGGGACATCTAACACTGAAGCTTTCTTT.

J is TRBJ2-2 and V is TRBV2; TRBD1 might be the D (6 bases). This CDR3 is built from 15 residues. Germline V gene sequence: CDR1 SNHLY, CDR2 FYNNEI. V lost 8 bases, J lost 0 bases, and 13 bases lay in between. The CDR3 bases are TGTGCCAGCGCTGAACAGGGAGCGAACACCGGGGAGCTGTTTTTT. Translation gives CASAEQGANTGELFF.

This clone has more than one count but fewer than ten. The rearrangement joins TRBV12-2 to TRBJ1-5; TRBD1 is the table's D call and was not checked against the DNA. TRBV12-2 is described as a pseudogene. This CDR3 has 17 amino acids. CDR3 sequence reads: CASRFNQRQNSNQPQHF. CDR3 coding DNA: TGTGCAAGTCGCTTCAACCAGCGACAGAATAGCAATCAGCCCCAGCATTTT.

The V call is TRBV5-6, the J call TRBJ2-7, with 7 bases identical to TRBD1. CDR3 size: 16 residues. Per the germline V gene, CDR1 is SGHDT and CDR2 is YYEEEE. The ends lost 4 bases at V and 0 bases at J; junction bases unmatched: 10. In DNA form, the CDR3 reads TGTGCCAGCAGCCCTCGACAGGGCCGGTCCTCCTACGAGCAGTACTTC. Its protein is CASSPRQGRSSYEQYF.

In the case of this clone: No DNA is shown, since the ends of the CDR3 on it are uncertain; the CDR3 is the one TCRdb lists. V gene TRBV9 combines with J gene TRBJ2-2; the D segment call TRBD1 is taken from the table without a DNA check. The CDR3 length equals 18 residues, ends included. Germline V lookup: CDR1 SGDLS, CDR2 YYNGEE. This CDR3 is CASSVGGTAPRTPGSCFF.

The chain links TRBV5-1 to TRBJ2-7, with TRBD1 matching 8 bases. CDR3 length: 17 residues. Germline CDR1 and CDR2: SGHRS and YFSETQ. The junction had 8 bases not matched to a gene; V was cut back by 0 bases and J by 0 bases. The CDR3 loop is CASSLATTGDGSYEQYF. The DNA of the CDR3 is TGCGCCAGCAGCTTGGCCACGACAGGGGATGGCTCCTACGAGCAGTACTTC.